The subject of this entry is one TCR beta chain. This record comes from a study of control samples from healthy donors and cancer patients. Here immunoSEQ multiplex PCR was the method, and the copy in TCRdb shows in-frame clones only, minus some. The sample includes fewer than 90,000 clones, about 89% of them seen just once. With 8 bases removed from V and 7 bases from J, the gap between germline ends came to 15 bases. Germline lookup yields CDR1 MNHEY and CDR2 SMNVEV (reference sequence). The length of the CDR3 is 14 residues. This receptor was obtained from a man aged 45-65 years in good health. Input material: blood. The chain uses TRBV27 and TRBJ1-6; D may be TRBD1 (6 bases). The CDR3 here is CASGLTGSNSPLHF. The CDR3 bases are TGTGCCAGCGGTCTCACAGGGAGCAATTCACCCCTCCACTTT.